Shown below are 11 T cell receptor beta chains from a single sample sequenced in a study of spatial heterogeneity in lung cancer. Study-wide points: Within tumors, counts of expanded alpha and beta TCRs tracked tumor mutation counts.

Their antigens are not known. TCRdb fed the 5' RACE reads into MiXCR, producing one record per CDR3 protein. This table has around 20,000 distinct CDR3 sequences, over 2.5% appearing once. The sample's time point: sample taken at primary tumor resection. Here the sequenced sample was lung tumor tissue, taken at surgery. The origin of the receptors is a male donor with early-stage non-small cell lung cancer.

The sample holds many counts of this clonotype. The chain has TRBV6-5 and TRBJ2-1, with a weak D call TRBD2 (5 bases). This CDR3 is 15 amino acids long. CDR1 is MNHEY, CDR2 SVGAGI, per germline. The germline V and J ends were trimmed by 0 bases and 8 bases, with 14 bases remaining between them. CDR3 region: CASSYSGGLADEQFF. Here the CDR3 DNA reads TGTGCCAGCAGTTACTCTGGTGGGCTAGCTGATGAGCAGTTCTTC.

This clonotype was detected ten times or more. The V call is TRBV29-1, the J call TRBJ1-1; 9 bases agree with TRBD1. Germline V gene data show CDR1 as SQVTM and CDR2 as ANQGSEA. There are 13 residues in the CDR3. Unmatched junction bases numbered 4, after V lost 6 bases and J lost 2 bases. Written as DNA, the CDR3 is TGCAGCGTCAGGGACAGGGCCAACACTGAAGCTTTCTTT. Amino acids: CSVRDRANTEAFF. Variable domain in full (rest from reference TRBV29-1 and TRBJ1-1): SAVISQKPSRDICQRGTSLTIQCQVDSQVTMMFWYRQQPGQSLTLIATANQGSEATYESGFVIDKFPISRPNLTFSTLTVSNMSPEDSSIYLCSVRDRANTEAFFGQGTRLTVV.

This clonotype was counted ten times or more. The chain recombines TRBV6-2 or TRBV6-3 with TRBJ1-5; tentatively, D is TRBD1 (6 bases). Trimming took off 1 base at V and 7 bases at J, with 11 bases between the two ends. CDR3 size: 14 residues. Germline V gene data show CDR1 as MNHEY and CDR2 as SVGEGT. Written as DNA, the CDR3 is TGTGCCAGCAGTTACTGGGGGCGAGGGCAGCCCCAGCATTTT. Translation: CASSYWGRGQPQHF.

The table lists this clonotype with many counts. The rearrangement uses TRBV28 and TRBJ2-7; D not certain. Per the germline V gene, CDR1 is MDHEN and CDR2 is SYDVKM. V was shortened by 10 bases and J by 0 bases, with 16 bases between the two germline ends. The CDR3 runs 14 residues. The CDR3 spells CATLGSAVSYEQYF. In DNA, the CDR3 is TGTGCCACCCTCGGATCAGCAGTCTCCTACGAGCAGTACTTC.

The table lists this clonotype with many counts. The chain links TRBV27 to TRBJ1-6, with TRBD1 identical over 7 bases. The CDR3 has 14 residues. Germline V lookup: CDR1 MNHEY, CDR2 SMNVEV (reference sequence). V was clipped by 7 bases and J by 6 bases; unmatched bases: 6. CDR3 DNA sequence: TGTGCCAGCAAACTGGGACAGTCTAATTCACCCCTCCACTTT. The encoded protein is CASKLGQSNSPLHF.

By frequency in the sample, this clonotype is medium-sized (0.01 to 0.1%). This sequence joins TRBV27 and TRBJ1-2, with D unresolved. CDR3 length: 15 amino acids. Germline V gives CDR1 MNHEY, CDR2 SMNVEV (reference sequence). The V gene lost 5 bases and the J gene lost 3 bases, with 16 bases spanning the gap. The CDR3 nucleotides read TGTGCCAGCAGTCAAGGCCGGACGGGAGACTATGGCTACACCTTC. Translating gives CASSQGRTGDYGYTF.

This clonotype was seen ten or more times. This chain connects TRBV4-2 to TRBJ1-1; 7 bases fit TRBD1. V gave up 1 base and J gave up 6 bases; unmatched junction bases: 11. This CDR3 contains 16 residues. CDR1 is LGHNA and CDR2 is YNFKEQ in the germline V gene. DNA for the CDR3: TGTGCCAGCAGCCAAGGACGCACAGGGGAAGTTCCTGAAGCTTTCTTT. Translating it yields CASSQGRTGEVPEAFF.

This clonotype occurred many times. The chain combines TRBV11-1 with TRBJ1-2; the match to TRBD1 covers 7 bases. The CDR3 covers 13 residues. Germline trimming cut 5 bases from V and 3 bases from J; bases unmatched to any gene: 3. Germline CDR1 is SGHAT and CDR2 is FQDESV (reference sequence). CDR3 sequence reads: CASSPGTDYGYTF. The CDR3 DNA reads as TGTGCCAGCAGCCCCGGGACAGACTATGGCTACACCTTC.

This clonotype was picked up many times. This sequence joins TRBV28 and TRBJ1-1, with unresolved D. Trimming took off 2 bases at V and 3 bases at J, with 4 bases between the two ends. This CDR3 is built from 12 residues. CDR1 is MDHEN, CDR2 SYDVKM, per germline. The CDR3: CASSLADTEAFF. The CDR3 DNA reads TGTGCCAGCAGTTTAGCGGACACTGAAGCTTTCTTT. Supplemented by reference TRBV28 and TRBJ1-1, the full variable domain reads DVKVTQSSRYLVKRTGEKVFLECVQDMDHENMFWYRQDPGLGLRLIYFSYDVKMKEKGDIPEGYSVSREKKERFSLILESASTNQTSMYLCASSLADTEAFFGQGTRLTVV.

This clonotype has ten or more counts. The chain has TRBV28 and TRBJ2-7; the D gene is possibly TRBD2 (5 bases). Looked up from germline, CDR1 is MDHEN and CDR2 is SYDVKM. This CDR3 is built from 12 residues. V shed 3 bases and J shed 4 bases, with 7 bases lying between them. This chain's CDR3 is CASSFRRYEQYF. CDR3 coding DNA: TGTGCCAGCAGTTTCAGGAGGTACGAGCAGTACTTC.

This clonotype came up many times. The DNA for the CDR3 is TGCGCCAGCAGCTTGGCCCACGTCGAGGTCGGGAACACTGAAGCTTTCTTT. This sequence encodes CASSLAHVEVGNTEAFF. The chain recombines TRBV5-1 with TRBJ1-1; D is uncertain. The CDR3 has 17 amino acids. Looked up from germline, CDR1 is SGHRS and CDR2 is YFSETQ. The V end was cut by 0 bases, the J end by 1 base, with 16 bases between.